These 23 T cell receptor beta chains were all obtained from the same sample, sequenced in a study of Ad26.COV2.S vaccination and SARS-CoV-2 variants. Treatment reported: some 20 received Ad26.COV2.S at low or high dose, single or two shots; a few received placebo; per-sample allocation not given. Sample collection was performed on day 63 after the first vaccine or placebo injection. Clones were sequenced by immunoSEQ multiplex PCR, and TCRdb holds only the in-frame ones, with some missing. The sample has roughly 330,000 clones; roughly 90% are singletons. The input for sequencing was peripheral blood, taken in a trial of Ad26.COV2.S vaccine versus placebo. The receptors were gathered from a person aged 18-60 years who received the Ad26.COV2.S COVID-19 vaccine or a placebo.

This chain joins TRBV3-1 (or the pseudogene TRBV3-2) and TRBJ2-2; weak D call: TRBD2 (5 bases). Per germline, CDR1 LGHDT and CDR2 YNNKEL (reference sequence). There are 17 residues in the CDR3. The V gene lost 0 bases and the J gene lost 1 base, with 12 bases spanning the gap. The CDR3 loop reads CASSQEKYRGNTGELFF. The CDR3 nucleotides read TGTGCCAGCAGCCAAGAGAAGTACCGGGGGAACACCGGGGAGCTGTTTTTT.

The chain has TRBV28 and TRBJ2-2; 7 nucleotides match TRBD2. The CDR3 extends over 14 amino acids. Germline trimming cut 3 bases from V and 4 bases from J; bases unmatched to any gene: 2. Germline V lookup: CDR1 MDHEN, CDR2 SYDVKM. The chain's CDR3 is CASSFPSGTGELFF. The CDR3 DNA sequence: TGTGCCAGCAGTTTTCCTAGCGGCACCGGGGAGCTGTTTTTT.

V usage is TRBV5-1 and J usage is TRBJ2-7; no firm D call. CDR3 length: 14 residues. From germline, CDR1 is SGHRS and CDR2 YFSETQ. V was trimmed by 3 bases and J by 6 bases, leaving 16 bases between them. The chain's CDR3 is CASSSLGLESEQYV. In nucleotides, the CDR3 is TGCGCCAGCAGCTCTCTCGGTCTGGAGTCCGAGCAGTACGTC.

V gene TRBV7-9 combines with J gene TRBJ2-2; no firm D call. Germline loops: CDR1 SEHNR, CDR2 FQNEAQ (reference sequence). The CDR3 consists of 14 residues. V was cut by 3 bases and J by 3 bases, with 8 bases left in between. The CDR3 here is CASSLSRDTGELFF. Written as DNA, the CDR3 is TGTGCCAGCAGCTTGTCACGCGACACCGGGGAGCTGTTTTTT.

The rearrangement uses TRBV29-1 and TRBJ1-1; D not certain. This CDR3 is built from 14 residues. Germline values: CDR1 SQVTM, CDR2 ANQGSEA. Deletions cut 2 bases from V and 1 base from J, with 11 bases between. The CDR3 region is CSVELPTSNTEAFF. For the CDR3, the DNA is TGCAGCGTTGAACTGCCTACATCGAACACTGAAGCTTTCTTT.

The chain joins TRBV6-5 to TRBJ1-3; D is perhaps TRBD1 (6 bases). The CDR3 contains 15 residues. V was pared by 2 bases and J by 6 bases, with 14 bases between. Looked up from germline, CDR1 is MNHEY and CDR2 is SVGAGI. The CDR3 protein is CASSYGGSRENTIYF. CDR3 coding DNA: TGTGCCAGCAGTTACGGGGGCAGCCGTGAAAACACCATATATTTT.

The chain recombines TRBV9 with TRBJ1-2; possible D gene TRBD1, 6 bases. Per the germline V gene, CDR1 is SGDLS and CDR2 is YYNGEE. Trimming shortened V by 4 bases and J by 3 bases, and 13 bases separated the two germline ends. The CDR3 spans 14 residues. In DNA form, the CDR3 reads TGTGCCAGCAGCCCTCAGGGACACGACTATGGCTACACCTTC. This sequence encodes CASSPQGHDYGYTF.

The chain links TRBV9 to TRBJ2-2, with D unclear. This CDR3 is 13 amino acids long. Germline V gene sequence: CDR1 SGDLS, CDR2 YYNGEE. Trimming took 0 bases from V and 7 from J, leaving 7 bases between them. DNA for the CDR3: TGTGCCAGCAGCGTAGTTCAGCGCGGGGAGCTGTTTTTT. Encoded protein: CASSVVQRGELFF.

Details on this clone: Additional DNA sequences in this sample encode the identical CDR3. The gene calls are TRBV6-6 and TRBJ1-1, with D uncertain. The CDR3 has 12 amino acids. Deletions cut 3 bases from V and 2 bases from J, with 4 bases between. In germline, CDR1 is MNHNY, CDR2 SVGAGI (reference sequence). The CDR3 DNA reads TGTGCCAGCAGTTATTCCAACACTGAAGCTTTCTTT. Its protein product is CASSYSNTEAFF.

The chain carries TRBV4-3 and TRBJ2-3, with 12 bases fitting TRBD2. The trim removed 2 bases at V and 2 bases at J, leaving 2 bases unmatched. The CDR3 spans 16 residues. From germline, CDR1 is LGHNA and CDR2 YSLEER. The DNA of the CDR3 is TGCGCCAGCAGCCAACTAGCGGGAGGGGACACAGATACGCAGTATTTT. It specifies CASSQLAGGDTDTQYF.

J is TRBJ2-1 and V is TRBV7-2; the match to TRBD2 covers 9 bases. Germline V CDR1 and CDR2: SGHTA, FQGNSA. V trimming: 5 bases; J trimming: 6 bases; junction bases outside the gene matches: 8. The CDR3 contains 15 residues. The CDR3: CASSVLAGSGNEQFF. The DNA for the CDR3 is TGTGCCAGCAGCGTCCTAGCGGGATCGGGCAATGAGCAGTTCTTC.

This clone appeared a single time. This rearrangement joins TRBV10-3 to TRBJ1-6; D gene ambiguous. The V end lost 6 bases, the J end lost 0 bases, and 12 bases lay between the germline ends. This CDR3 contains 16 residues. The germline CDR1 and CDR2 sequences are ENHRY and SYGVKD. The CDR3: CAISPRRSSYNSPLHF. CDR3 DNA: TGTGCCATCAGCCCCCGCCGGAGCTCCTATAATTCACCCCTCCACTTT.

The gene calls are TRBV13 and TRBJ1-1; D uncertain. This CDR3 is 13 amino acids long. Trimming pared 5 bases from V and 4 bases from J, leaving 11 bases between. From germline, CDR1 is PRHDT and CDR2 FYEKMQ (reference sequence). CDR3 in amino acids: CASSPGVVTEAFF. CDR3 nucleotide sequence: TGTGCCAGCAGCCCCGGGGTGGTCACTGAAGCTTTCTTT.

CDR3 loop: CASSLGVNTEAFF. Written as DNA, the CDR3 is TGTGCCAGCAGCTTAGGGGTGAACACTGAAGCTTTCTTT. The chain uses TRBV5-4 and TRBJ1-1, with TRBD1 as a possible D gene (5 bases). The germline CDR1 and CDR2 sequences are SGHNT and YYREEE (reference sequence). Trimming took 2 bases from V and 0 from J, leaving 5 bases between them. The CDR3 has 13 amino acids.

The genes are TRBV9 and TRBJ1-2, with unresolved D. Germline V CDR1 and CDR2: SGDLS, YYNGEE. The CDR3 runs 18 residues. Trimming stripped 4 bases from V and 9 bases from J, with 31 bases between. The CDR3 is CASSPRALVGDTLGSYTF. The CDR3 DNA sequence: TGTGCCAGCAGCCCTCGCGCCCTCGTGGGTGACACTCTTGGGAGCTACACCTTC. The variable domain in full, with the rest retrieved from reference TRBV9 and TRBJ1-2, is DSGVTQTPKHLITATGQRVTLRCSPRSGDLSVYWYQQSLDQGLQFLIQYYNGEERAKGNILERFSAQQFPDLHSELNLSSLELGDSALYFCASSPRALVGDTLGSYTFGSGTRLTVV.

The chain combines TRBV6-4 with TRBJ1-1, with a weak D call TRBD1 (6 bases). Between the trimmed V and J ends, which lost 1 base and 4 bases, there was a span of 10 bases. This CDR3 has 14 residues. CDR1 and CDR2 from the germline V gene are MRHNA and SNTAGT. Written as DNA, the CDR3 is TGTGCCAGCAGTGACTTACCACAGGGCACTGAAGCTTTCTTT. Amino acid sequence: CASSDLPQGTEAFF.

This chain joins TRBV19 and TRBJ1-5, with TRBD1 identical over 7 bases. The V gene end was trimmed by 7 bases and the J gene end by 5 bases; junction bases not matched to a gene: 2. The CDR3 sequence is 12 residues long. Looked up from germline, CDR1 is LNHDA and CDR2 is SQIVND (reference sequence). As DNA, the CDR3 is TGTGCCAGTACTGACAGGGATCAGCCCCAGCATTTT. As protein: CASTDRDQPQHF.

The rearrangement joins TRBV25-1 to TRBJ1-5; 10 nucleotides agree with TRBD1. The CDR3 is 15 amino acids. The ends lost 6 bases at V and 3 bases at J; junction bases unmatched: 5. Germline V CDR1 and CDR2: MGHDK, SYGVNS. The CDR3 DNA is TGTGCCAGCAGAGGACAGGGGGGATTCAATCAGCCCCAGCATTTT. Translated, it gives CASRGQGGFNQPQHF. Filled out from reference TRBV25-1 and TRBJ1-5, the complete variable domain reads EADIYQTPRYLVIGTGKKITLECSQTMGHDKMYWYQQDPGMELHLIHYSYGVNSTEKGDLSSESTVSRIRTEHFPLTLESARPSHTSQYLCASRGQGGFNQPQHFGDGTRLSIL.

The gene calls are TRBV19 and TRBJ2-1; the D is unclear. V lost 2 bases to trimming and J lost 8 bases, with 10 bases between them. CDR3 length equals 13 residues. The germline gives CDR1 LNHDA, CDR2 SQIVND (reference sequence). The CDR3 nucleotides are TGTGCCAGTAGTATACCCAGTAACGATGAGCAGTTCTTC. Protein sequence: CASSIPSNDEQFF.

The chain combines TRBV11-2 with TRBJ2-5; D not certain. CDR1 and CDR2 (germline): SGHAT, FQNNGV. The CDR3 length is 10 residues. Trimming removed 5 bases from V and 5 bases from J, with 3 bases in between. CDR3 nucleotide sequence: TGTGCCAGCAGCAGGGAGACCCAGTACTTC. It is translated as CASSRETQYF.

This sequence joins TRBV6-7 and TRBJ1-5; D call uncertain. TRBV6-7 is assigned to the ORF class and has an uncertain function. The germline V and J ends were trimmed by 2 bases and 10 bases, with 15 bases remaining between them. This CDR3 spans 14 amino acids. As DNA, the CDR3 is TGTGCCAGCAGTTACACACCTGGCAGCCTTCCCCAGCATTTT. Translation: CASSYTPGSLPQHF.

V is TRBV3-1 (or the pseudogene TRBV3-2) and J is TRBJ1-6; D is unclear. V was trimmed by 4 bases and J by 7 bases, leaving 17 bases between them. The CDR3 runs 16 residues. Germline CDR1 and CDR2: LGHDT and YNNKEL (reference sequence). The CDR3 loop is CASSRAGLSKNSPLHF. In DNA, the CDR3 is TGTGCCAGCAGCCGAGCCGGGTTATCTAAAAATTCACCCCTCCACTTT.

V is TRBV3-1 (or the pseudogene TRBV3-2) and J is TRBJ2-3, with TRBD2 as a possible D gene (5 bases). This CDR3 spans 15 amino acids. Germline V gene sequence: CDR1 LGHDT, CDR2 YNNKEL (reference sequence). V was shortened by 1 base and J by 0 bases, with 8 bases between the two germline ends. The CDR3 sequence is CASSQAAVSTDTQYF. The CDR3 DNA reads as TGTGCCAGCAGCCAAGCAGCGGTGAGCACAGATACGCAGTATTTT.